Below, 13 T cell receptor beta chains from the same sample are listed, as sequenced in a study of molecular identifiers for immune sequencing clone quantification. TCRdb re-derived calls from the PCR reads in MiXCR, one entry per CDR3 protein. The sample yields roughly 55,000 distinct CDR3 sequences, 35% to 40% seen once. Sequenced sample: naive CD8+ T cells from blood, with Jurkat cell RNA spiked in. Subset given: FACS-sorted CD8+CD4-CCR7+CD45RA+ naive T cells. The origin of the receptors is a human donor in good health. Some libraries in this study had Jurkat cell RNA spiked in.

The CDR3 DNA sequence: TGTGCCAGGAGTCCCACTAGCGGGAAATACGAGCAGTACTTC. It codes for CARSPTSGKYEQYF. The chain carries TRBV19 and TRBJ2-7; 10 bases fit TRBD2. CDR1 is LNHDA and CDR2 is SQIVND in the germline V gene (reference sequence). V dropped 9 bases and J dropped 4; count of bases not matched to a gene: 9. CDR3 length equals 14 residues.

This sequence joins TRBV24-1 and TRBJ2-3; D gene uncertain. Trimming left V 9 bases short and J 7 bases short, with 16 bases between. Germline assignment: CDR1 KGHDR and CDR2 SFDVKD. This CDR3 is 13 amino acids long. The CDR3 bases are TGTGCCACCTGGCACTCGCCAACAAATACGCAGTATTTT. Its protein is CATWHSPTNTQYF.

In regard to this clonotype: A much larger clonotype is one base distant, so this may be a read error. This likely comes from a read error, as the CDR3 has no conserved phenylalanine or tryptophan at its end. The chain joins TRBV7-6 to TRBJ2-2; TRBD2 is a possible D gene (6 bases). Trimming shortened V by 5 bases and J by 4 bases, and 11 bases separated the two germline ends. Germline V gene lookup returns CDR1 SGHVS and CDR2 FNYEAQ. This CDR3 has 14 amino acids. The CDR3 sequence: CASSTGVVTGELFI. CDR3 sequence (DNA): TGTGCCAGCAGCACGGGAGTGGTCACCGGGGAGCTGTTTATT.

With respect to this clonotype: It may be a read error: a sequence one base away is much more abundant. The final CDR3 position lacks the conserved phenylalanine or tryptophan, pointing to a likely read error. The chain recombines TRBV7-6 with TRBJ1-5; D gene uncertain. V was pared by 5 bases and J by 7 bases, with 12 bases between. The CDR3 is 13 amino acids. The V gene's germline CDR1 is SGHVS and CDR2 FNYEAQ. CDR3: CASSDGPGQPQHL. DNA for the CDR3: TGTGCCAGCAGCGATGGGCCGGGGCAGCCCCAGCATCTT.

This clonotype has just a few counts. The chain combines TRBV9 with TRBJ2-7; D uncertain. Per the germline V gene, CDR1 is SGDLS and CDR2 is YYNGEE. The CDR3 has 12 residues. Trimming took 0 bases from V and 5 from J, leaving 6 bases between them. The CDR3 sequence: CASSVGGNEQYF. CDR3 nucleotides: TGTGCCAGCAGCGTAGGGGGAAACGAGCAGTACTTC.

The J gene is TRBJ2-1, the V gene TRBV5-6; tentative D call: TRBD1 (5 bases). This CDR3 comprises 16 residues. V was pared by 2 bases and J by 3 bases, with 15 bases between. Germline V gene data show CDR1 as SGHDT and CDR2 as YYEEEE. The CDR3 region is CASSFSAGLFYNEQFF. The CDR3 bases are TGTGCCAGCAGCTTTTCGGCAGGGTTATTCTACAATGAGCAGTTCTTC. The full variable domain, rest sourced from reference TRBV5-6 and TRBJ2-1, is DAGVTQSPTHLIKTRGQQVTLRCSPKSGHDTVSWYQQALGQGPQFIFQYYEEEERQRGNFPDRFSGHQFPNYSSELNVNALLLGDSALYLCASSFSAGLFYNEQFFGPGTRLTVL.

This clonotype was counted many times. The chain has TRBV20-1 and TRBJ2-1; unclear D gene. V was pared by 6 bases and J by 16 bases, with 16 bases between. CDR3 length equals 10 residues. Germline V CDR1 and CDR2: DFQATT, SNEGSKA (reference sequence). The CDR3 DNA sequence: TGCAGTGCAACCCAAAGGTTAGGTTTCTTC. As protein: CSATQRLGFF.

V gene TRBV7-3 combines with J gene TRBJ2-5, with D perhaps matching TRBD1 (6 bases). The CDR3 sequence is 12 residues long. From germline, CDR1 is SGHTA and CDR2 FQGTGA. Trimming left V 6 bases short and J 2 bases short, with 7 bases between. CDR3 DNA: TGTGCCAGCAGAAGGGGGCAAGAGACCCAGTACTTC. This codes for CASRRGQETQYF.

The gene calls are TRBV7-3 and TRBJ2-1; D is undetermined. CDR1 and CDR2 (germline): SGHTA, FQGTGA. Trimming took off 0 bases at V and 7 bases at J, with 16 bases between the two ends. This CDR3 spans 16 amino acids. Here the CDR3 DNA reads TGTGCCAGCAGCTTAACGTCCACTTCTTTCTTTAATGAGCAGTTCTTC. Amino acids: CASSLTSTSFFNEQFF.

The chain recombines TRBV4-3 with TRBJ2-1; a weak D match, TRBD2 (5 bases). The germline V gene has CDR1 LGHNA and CDR2 YSLEER. V lost 5 bases and J 0 bases, leaving 11 bases between the germline ends. The CDR3 has 15 residues. The CDR3 DNA follows: TGCGCCAGCAGCGCGGACTGGGGCTCCTACAATGAGCAGTTCTTC. Translating gives CASSADWGSYNEQFF.

A remark on this clonotype: A much more abundant neighbour one base away suggests this may be a read error. The chain has TRBV12-3 or TRBV12-4 and TRBJ1-5; maybe TRBD1 (5 bases). This CDR3 is built from 14 residues. The CDR3 is CASSPDSHNQHQHF. Written as DNA, the CDR3 is TGTGCCAGCAGCCCTGACAGTCACAATCAGCACCAGCATTTT.

This chain connects TRBV27 to TRBJ1-1; D remains unclear. V was shortened by 2 bases and J by 0 bases, with 7 bases between the two germline ends. This CDR3 has 14 amino acids. Germline-derived CDR1 and CDR2 are MNHEY and SMNVEV (reference sequence). The CDR3 is CASSLSGMNTEAFF. CDR3 DNA: TGTGCCAGCAGTTTAAGCGGGATGAACACTGAAGCTTTCTTT.

This clonotype has a single count. This may be a read error, as it is one base from a much larger clone. V gene TRBV4-3 combines with J gene TRBJ2-7; tentatively, D is TRBD1 (6 bases). The CDR3 spans 14 residues. Germline V CDR1 and CDR2: LGHNA, YSLEER. V was cut by 4 bases and J by 3 bases, with 13 bases left in between. CDR3 region: CASSRERTVYEQYF. The CDR3 DNA reads as TGCGCCAGCAGCCGAGAAAGGACAGTCTACGAGCAGTACTTC.